The 23 T cell receptor beta chains given below trace back to one sample, sequenced in a study of T cells after posttransplantation cyclophosphamide. A marrow graft followed busulfan-fludarabine conditioning, with cyclophosphamide on days +3 and +4. Sequenced by immunoSEQ multiplex PCR; TCRdb stores in-frame clones only, minus some. The sample records roughly 8,600 clones, 75% to 90% being singletons. The source material was CD4+ T cells sorted from blood, sampled approximately 1,300 days after allogeneic stem cell transplant with posttransplant cyclophosphamide. Receptors were obtained from a female patient in her fifties who received an allogeneic stem cell transplant from a related donor, was CMV-positive, and had no GVHD. Some T cells here may be from the graft donor.

The chain uses TRBV5-4 and TRBJ2-2, with D possibly TRBD2 on 6 matching bases. V shed 9 bases and J shed 5 bases, with 23 bases lying between them. Germline CDR1 and CDR2: SGHNT and YYREEE (reference sequence). CDR3 length equals 16 residues. The CDR3 sequence is CATSLVAGIPTGELFF. The CDR3 nucleotides are TGTGCCACCTCGCTGGTTGCGGGGATTCCGACCGGGGAGCTGTTTTTT.

The gene calls are TRBV27 and TRBJ2-7; 9 bases are a match to TRBD1. Germline V lookup: CDR1 MNHEY, CDR2 SMNVEV (reference sequence). The CDR3 has 14 amino acids. The V segment lost 4 bases and the J segment 5 bases; nucleotides outside the gene matches: 6. The CDR3 here is CASSSLDRGHEQYF. The CDR3 DNA reads as TGTGCCAGCAGTTCCCTGGACAGGGGCCACGAGCAGTACTTC.

The J gene is TRBJ2-5, the V gene TRBV30, with D maybe TRBD1 (6 bases). CDR1 is GTSNPN and CDR2 is SVGIG in the germline V gene (reference sequence). Trimming stripped 0 bases from V and 4 bases from J, with 12 bases between. The CDR3 runs 14 residues. The CDR3 coding sequence is TGTGCCTGGAGTGTAATTGGGGGCGGAGAGACCCAGTACTTC. Amino acid sequence: CAWSVIGGGETQYF.

The chain uses TRBV30 and TRBJ1-1; no clear D. The CDR3 is made up of 13 amino acids. CDR1 and CDR2 from the germline V gene are GTSNPN and SVGIG (reference sequence). Trimming shortened V by 0 bases and J by 1 base, and 6 bases separated the two germline ends. DNA of the CDR3: TGTGCCTGGAGTGTGGGAGCGAACACTGAAGCTTTCTTT. Amino acids: CAWSVGANTEAFF.

J is TRBJ2-5 and V is TRBV11-2, with 9 positions matching TRBD2. V was clipped by 1 base and J by 11 bases; unmatched bases: 11. CDR1 is SGHAT, CDR2 FQNNGV, per germline. The CDR3 covers 15 residues. CDR3 loop: CASSLAVSGSGEQYF. The CDR3 nucleotides read TGTGCCAGCAGCTTAGCGGTTAGCGGGAGTGGAGAGCAGTACTTC.

The chain employs TRBV11-2 and TRBJ2-1; D may be TRBD2 (6 bases). V was clipped by 1 base and J by 9 bases, with 13 bases between them. The CDR3 extends over 14 amino acids. Looked up from germline, CDR1 is SGHAT and CDR2 is FQNNGV. The CDR3 spells CASSLGLVGVEQFF. The CDR3 DNA reads as TGTGCCAGCAGCTTAGGACTAGTAGGCGTTGAGCAGTTCTTC.

The chain joins TRBV19 to TRBJ1-2; 10 positions agree with TRBD1. This CDR3 spans 11 amino acids. CDR1 and CDR2 from the germline V gene are LNHDA and SQIVND (reference sequence). V lost 10 bases to trimming and J lost 8 bases; unmatched junction nucleotides: 4. The CDR3 region is CATDRGSGYTF. The CDR3 region has the DNA TGTGCCACGGACAGGGGGAGCGGCTACACCTTC. Full variable domain (remainder filled in from reference TRBV19 and TRBJ1-2): DGGITQSPKYLFRKEGQNVTLSCEQNLNHDAMYWYRQDPGQGLRLIYYSQIVNDFQKGDIAEGYSVSREKKESFPLTVTSAQKNPTAFYLCATDRGSGYTFGSGTRLTVV.

Turning to this clone: Sequence at one end of the junction differs from germline and may be a read error. This chain links TRBV28 with TRBJ1-5; TRBD1 matches 7 bases. The CDR3 has 15 residues. Germline V lookup: CDR1 MDHEN, CDR2 SYDVKM. The CDR3 nucleotides read TGTGCCGGCAGCGGGGACAGTTATAGCAATCAGCCCCAGCATTTT. It translates to CAGSGDSYSNQPQHF.

The rearrangement joins TRBV19 to TRBJ2-1; 8 positions agree with TRBD2. The V and J ends lost 5 bases and 0 bases, in that order; junction bases with no gene match: 6. The CDR3 has 16 amino acids. Germline CDR1 is LNHDA and CDR2 is SQIVND (reference sequence). In DNA form, the CDR3 reads TGTGCCAGTAGTCCCTTAGCGGGAAACTCCTACAATGAGCAGTTCTTC. Translated: CASSPLAGNSYNEQFF.

The chain links TRBV7-8 to TRBJ1-2, with 7 positions matching TRBD1. CDR3 length equals 16 residues. The germline gives CDR1 SGHVS, CDR2 FQNEAQ. The junction had 11 bases not matched to a gene; V was cut back by 7 bases and J by 0 bases. The CDR3 DNA reads as TGTGCCAGCAAGCCCATTCCAGGGGGTACTAACTATGGCTACACCTTC. Its protein product is CASKPIPGGTNYGYTF. Complete variable domain (other parts from reference TRBV7-8 and TRBJ1-2): GAGVSQSPRYKVAKRGQDVALRCDPISGHVSLFWYQQALGQGPEFLTYFQNEAQLDKSGLPSDRFFAERPEGSVSTLKIQRTQQEDSAVYLCASKPIPGGTNYGYTFGSGTRLTVV.

This chain links TRBV7-9 with TRBJ2-7; perhaps TRBD2 as D (5 bases). The CDR3 has 15 residues. The germline V gene encodes CDR1 SEHNR and CDR2 FQNEAQ (reference sequence). Deletions cut 3 bases from V and 6 bases from J, with 18 bases between. In nucleotides, the CDR3 is TGTGCCAGCAGCTTCCAGGCTAGCTACACCGGCGAGCAGTACTTC. This translates into CASSFQASYTGEQYF.

The chain recombines TRBV5-8 with TRBJ1-1; tentatively, D is TRBD1 (6 bases). V was clipped by 1 base and J by 5 bases, with 12 bases between them. Germline lookup yields CDR1 SGHTS and CDR2 YDEGEE. This CDR3 region has 14 residues. CDR3 DNA: TGTGCCAGCAGCTTGCGGCAGGGGCGGACTGAAGCTTTCTTT. As protein: CASSLRQGRTEAFF. Together with reference TRBV5-8 and TRBJ1-1, the CDR3 gives the full variable domain: EAGVTQSPTHLIKTRGQQATLRCSPISGHTSVYWYQQALGLGLQFLLWYDEGEERNRGNFPPRFSGRQFPNYSSELNVNALELEDSALYLCASSLRQGRTEAFFGQGTRLTVV.

V usage is TRBV7-9 and J usage is TRBJ1-1, with a possible D match to TRBD1 (5 bases). The V end was cut by 8 bases, the J end by 7 bases, with 29 bases between. The CDR3 is 17 residues long. Germline V lookup: CDR1 SEHNR, CDR2 FQNEAQ (reference sequence). CDR3 protein: CASGPGGQGGGQSEAFF. In nucleotides, the CDR3 is TGTGCCAGCGGGCCAGGAGGGCAGGGAGGAGGTCAGAGTGAAGCTTTCTTT.

This chain joins TRBV7-2 and TRBJ2-4; D may be TRBD1 (6 bases). The CDR3 has 13 residues. Germline-derived CDR1 and CDR2 are SGHTA and FQGNSA. The V and J ends lost 4 bases and 16 bases respectively, with 20 bases between them. CDR3 bases: TGTGCCAGCAGCTCAAACTCCGGGACACATTTTTACTTC. Its translation is CASSSNSGTHFYF.

The chain joins TRBV30 to TRBJ1-1; D ambiguous. V was cut by 0 bases and J by 5 bases, with 13 bases left in between. The CDR3 contains 14 residues. CDR1 is GTSNPN and CDR2 is SVGIG in the germline V gene (reference sequence). CDR3 in DNA: TGTGCCTGGAGTGTCCTGGTGGGGAGAACTGAAGCTTTCTTT. Residues: CAWSVLVGRTEAFF. Full variable domain (remainder filled in from reference TRBV30 and TRBJ1-1): SQTIHQWPATLVQPVGSPLSLECTVEGTSNPNLYWYRQAAGRGLQLLFYSVGIGQISSEVPQNLSASRPQDRQFILSSKKLLLSDSGFYLCAWSVLVGRTEAFFGQGTRLTVV.

The chain couples TRBV19 to TRBJ1-1, with 9 bases lining up with TRBD1. CDR3 length: 12 amino acids. V was clipped by 10 bases and J by 7 bases; unmatched bases: 7. CDR1 LNHDA and CDR2 SQIVND come from the germline V gene (reference sequence). CDR3 DNA: TGTGCCACCAAGGGGGACAGGGATGAAGCTTTCTTT. Translated, it gives CATKGDRDEAFF.

The genes are TRBV30 and TRBJ1-3, with 7 bases matching TRBD1. The CDR3 consists of 12 residues. J gave up 4 bases and V 7 bases, and 4 bases lay outside the gene matches. CDR1 and CDR2 (germline): GTSNPN, SVGIG (reference sequence). CDR3 in amino acids: CALTGWGNTIYF. The DNA of the CDR3 is TGTGCCTTGACAGGGTGGGGAAACACCATATATTTT.

The rearrangement uses TRBV4-2 and TRBJ2-5; 7 bases agree with TRBD2. The germline V gene encodes CDR1 LGHNA and CDR2 YNFKEQ. V lost 3 bases to trimming and J lost 4 bases; unmatched junction nucleotides: 11. This CDR3 is 16 amino acids long. The CDR3 reads CASSQGLAGEAETQYF. DNA of the CDR3: TGTGCCAGCAGCCAGGGTTTGGCGGGAGAGGCAGAGACCCAGTACTTC.

The CDR3 DNA reads TGTGCCAGCAATCTCAGGAGGGATACCTATGGCTACACCTTC. Residues: CASNLRRDTYGYTF. V and J are TRBV6-1 and TRBJ1-2; D unclear. Trimming cost V 7 bases and J 4 bases, with 16 bases left between them. The CDR3 runs 14 residues. Germline CDR1 and CDR2: MNHNS and SASEGT.

This clone appeared a single time. The chain uses TRBV5-1 and TRBJ1-1, with D possibly TRBD1 on 5 matching bases. CDR3 length: 16 residues. V was trimmed by 4 bases and J by 2 bases, leaving 18 bases between them. Germline V lookup: CDR1 SGHRS, CDR2 YFSETQ. The CDR3 nucleotides are TGCGCCAGCAGCCCCAAGCCTCGCAGGGATAACACTGAAGCTTTCTTT. Translation: CASSPKPRRDNTEAFF.

This clone was recorded a few times. This chain uses TRBV11-2 with TRBJ2-2, with TRBD2 matching over 13 bases. V was pared by 1 base and J by 6 bases, with 5 bases of the junction left unmatched. CDR1 is SGHAT and CDR2 is FQNNGV in the germline V gene. The CDR3 loop spans 17 amino acids. In DNA form, the CDR3 reads TGTGCCAGCAGCTTAGCCCGGACTAGCGGGAGATCCGGGGAGCTGTTTTTT. Its translation is CASSLARTSGRSGELFF.

The chain employs TRBV7-9 and TRBJ2-5; perhaps TRBD1 as D (6 bases). This CDR3 contains 15 residues. CDR1 is SEHNR, CDR2 FQNEAQ, per germline (reference sequence). V lost 0 bases and J 1 base, leaving 9 bases between the germline ends. The CDR3 DNA reads TGTGCCAGCAGCTTAGCCCAGGGGCCCCAAGAGACCCAGTACTTC. It codes for CASSLAQGPQETQYF.

This chain links TRBV4-3 with TRBJ2-7; D is perhaps TRBD1 (5 bases). The germline CDR1 and CDR2 sequences are LGHNA and YSLEER. The CDR3 covers 15 residues. Deletions cut 2 bases from V and 1 base from J, with 12 bases between. In nucleotides, the CDR3 is TGCGCCAGCAGCCAACAGGGCACACTTTCCTACGAGCAGTACTTC. It encodes CASSQQGTLSYEQYF.